The subject of this entry is one T cell receptor (beta chain). The data originate from a study of blood T cell repertoires in COVID-19. Authors' processing steps: How many nucleated cells were present was estimated from reference gene primer amplification. Method: immunoSEQ multiplex PCR; TCRdb's copy keeps in-frame clones and lacks some. The V and J calls and clone size are taken from that table; D and trimming were inferred from the DNA. In the table there are about 100,000 clones, approximately 89% of which are singletons. The receptor was isolated from a young woman with acute or convalescent COVID-19. Sequencing was carried out using peripheral blood.

The CDR3 bases are TGTGCCAGCAGCCTCCCCCCCAACGTCCTGACTTTC. Translating gives CASSLPPNVLTF. The chain couples TRBV7-3 to TRBJ2-6; D not resolved. Per the germline V gene, CDR1 is SGHTA and CDR2 is FQGTGA. V lost 5 bases and J lost 8, with 7 bases in between. The CDR3 covers 12 residues.